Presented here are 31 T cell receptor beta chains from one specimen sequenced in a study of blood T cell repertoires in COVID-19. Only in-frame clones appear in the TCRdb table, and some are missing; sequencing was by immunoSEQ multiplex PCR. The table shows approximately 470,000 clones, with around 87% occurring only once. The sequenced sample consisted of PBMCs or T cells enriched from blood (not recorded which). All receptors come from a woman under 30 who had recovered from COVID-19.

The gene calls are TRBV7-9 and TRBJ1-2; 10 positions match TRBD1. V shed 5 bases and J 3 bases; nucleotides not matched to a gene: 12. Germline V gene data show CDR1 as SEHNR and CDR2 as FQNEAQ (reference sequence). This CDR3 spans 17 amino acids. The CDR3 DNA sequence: TGTGCCAGCAGCCCCTTGGGACAGGGGACCAGGGACTATGGCTACACCTTC. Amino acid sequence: CASSPLGQGTRDYGYTF.

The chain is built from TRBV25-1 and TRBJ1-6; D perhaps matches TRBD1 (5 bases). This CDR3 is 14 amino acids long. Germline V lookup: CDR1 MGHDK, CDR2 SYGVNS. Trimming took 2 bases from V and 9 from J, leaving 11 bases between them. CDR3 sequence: CASSERGLGSPLHF. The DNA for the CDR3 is TGTGCCAGCAGTGAAAGGGGATTAGGTTCACCCCTCCACTTT.

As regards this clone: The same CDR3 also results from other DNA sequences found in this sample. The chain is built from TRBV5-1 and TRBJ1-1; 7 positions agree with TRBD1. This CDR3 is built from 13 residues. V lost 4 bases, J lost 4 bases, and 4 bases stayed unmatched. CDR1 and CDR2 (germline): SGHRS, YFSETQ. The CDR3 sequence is CASSLTGSTEAFF. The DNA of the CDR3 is TGCGCCAGCAGCCTGACAGGGAGCACTGAAGCTTTCTTT.

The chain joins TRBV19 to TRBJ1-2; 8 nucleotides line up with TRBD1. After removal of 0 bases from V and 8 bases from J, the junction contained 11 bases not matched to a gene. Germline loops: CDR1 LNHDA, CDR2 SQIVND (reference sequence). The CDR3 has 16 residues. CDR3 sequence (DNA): TGTGCCAGTAGTATAGAAATCGGGACAGGAAGTTTGGGCTACACCTTC. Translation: CASSIEIGTGSLGYTF.

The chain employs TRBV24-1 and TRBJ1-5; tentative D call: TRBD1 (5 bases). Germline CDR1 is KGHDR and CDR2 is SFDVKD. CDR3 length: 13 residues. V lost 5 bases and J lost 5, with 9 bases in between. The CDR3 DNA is TGTGCCACCAGTGGGGGGGAAGATCAGCCCCAGCATTTT. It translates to CATSGGEDQPQHF.

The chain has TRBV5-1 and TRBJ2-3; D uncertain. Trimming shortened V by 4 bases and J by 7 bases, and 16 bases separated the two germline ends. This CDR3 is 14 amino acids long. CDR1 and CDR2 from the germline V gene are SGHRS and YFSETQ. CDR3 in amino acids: CASSPMGRPYTQYF. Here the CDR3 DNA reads TGCGCCAGCAGCCCAATGGGCAGGCCATATACGCAGTATTTT.

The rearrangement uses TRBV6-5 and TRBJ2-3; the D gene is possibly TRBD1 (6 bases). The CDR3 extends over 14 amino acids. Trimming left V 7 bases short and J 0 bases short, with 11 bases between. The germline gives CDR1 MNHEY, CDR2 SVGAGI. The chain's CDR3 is CASITDRSTDTQYF. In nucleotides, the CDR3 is TGTGCCAGCATCACAGACAGGAGCACAGATACGCAGTATTTT.

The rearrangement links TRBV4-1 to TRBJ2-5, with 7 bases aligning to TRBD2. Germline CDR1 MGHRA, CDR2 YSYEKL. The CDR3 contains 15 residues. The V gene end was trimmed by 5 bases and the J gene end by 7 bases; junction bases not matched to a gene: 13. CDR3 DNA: TGCGCCAGCAGCAACCCTCCGGTCGAGCGGGGGACCCAGTACTTC. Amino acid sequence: CASSNPPVERGTQYF.

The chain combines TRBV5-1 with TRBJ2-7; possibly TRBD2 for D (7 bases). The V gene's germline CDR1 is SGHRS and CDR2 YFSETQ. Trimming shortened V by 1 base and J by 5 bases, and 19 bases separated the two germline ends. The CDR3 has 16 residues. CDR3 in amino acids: CASSLIRGGEIDEQYF. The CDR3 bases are TGCGCCAGCAGCTTGATTCGAGGGGGGGAGATAGACGAGCAGTACTTC.

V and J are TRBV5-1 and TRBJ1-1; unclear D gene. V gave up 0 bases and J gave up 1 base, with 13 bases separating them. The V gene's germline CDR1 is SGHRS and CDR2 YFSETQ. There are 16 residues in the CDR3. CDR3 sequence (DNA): TGCGCCAGCAGCTTGGGCGGCGCGGCAGCGAACACTGAAGCTTTCTTT. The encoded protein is CASSLGGAAANTEAFF.

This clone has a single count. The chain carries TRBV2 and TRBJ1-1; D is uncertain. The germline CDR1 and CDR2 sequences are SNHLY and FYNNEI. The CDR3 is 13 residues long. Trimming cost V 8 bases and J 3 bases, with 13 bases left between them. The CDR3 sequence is CASRTSQDTEAFF. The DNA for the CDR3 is TGTGCCAGCCGGACTTCCCAGGACACTGAAGCTTTCTTT. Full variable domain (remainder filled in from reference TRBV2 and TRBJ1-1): EPEVTQTPSHQVTQMGQEVILRCVPISNHLYFYWYRQILGQKVEFLVSFYNNEISEKSEIFDDQFSVERPDGSNFTLKIRSTKLEDSAMYFCASRTSQDTEAFFGQGTRLTVV.

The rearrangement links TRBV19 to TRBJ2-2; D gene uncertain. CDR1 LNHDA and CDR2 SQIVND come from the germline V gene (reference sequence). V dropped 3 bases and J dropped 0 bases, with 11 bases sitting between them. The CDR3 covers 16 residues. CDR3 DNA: TGTGCCAGTAGTATCTTTAGTTTGCCGAACACCGGGGAGCTGTTTTTT. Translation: CASSIFSLPNTGELFF.

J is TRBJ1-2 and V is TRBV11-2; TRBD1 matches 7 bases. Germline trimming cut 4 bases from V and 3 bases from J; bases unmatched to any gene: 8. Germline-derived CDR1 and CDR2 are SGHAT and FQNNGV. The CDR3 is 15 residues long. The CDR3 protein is CASSSVQGSDYGYTF. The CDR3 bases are TGTGCCAGCAGCTCGGTACAGGGGTCCGACTATGGCTACACCTTC. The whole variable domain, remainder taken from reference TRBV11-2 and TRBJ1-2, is EAGVAQSPRYKIIEKRQSVAFWCNPISGHATLYWYQQILGQGPKLLIQFQNNGVVDDSQLPKDRFSAERLKGVDSTLKIQPAKLEDSAVYLCASSSVQGSDYGYTFGSGTRLTVV.

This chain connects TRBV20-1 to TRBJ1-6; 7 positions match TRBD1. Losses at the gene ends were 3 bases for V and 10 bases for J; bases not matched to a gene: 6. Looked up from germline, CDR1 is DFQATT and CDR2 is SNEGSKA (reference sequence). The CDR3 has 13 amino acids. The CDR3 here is CSASKDRYSPLHF. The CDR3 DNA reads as TGCAGTGCTAGTAAGGACAGGTACTCACCCCTCCACTTT.

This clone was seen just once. CDR3 protein: CASRGTGADQPQHF. Here the CDR3 DNA reads TGTGCCAGTAGGGGGACAGGGGCCGATCAGCCCCAGCATTTT. V is TRBV19 and J is TRBJ1-5, with 10 bases fitting TRBD1. The CDR3 runs 14 residues. Germline assignment: CDR1 LNHDA and CDR2 SQIVND (reference sequence). Trimming at V came to 6 bases and at J to 5 bases, leaving 4 bases not matched to a gene.

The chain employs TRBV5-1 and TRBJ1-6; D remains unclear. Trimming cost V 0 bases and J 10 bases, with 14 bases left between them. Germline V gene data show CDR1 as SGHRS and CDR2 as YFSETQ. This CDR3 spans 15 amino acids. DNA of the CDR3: TGCGCCAGCAGCTTGGAAGTCCCCGTGGAGTCACCCCTCCACTTT. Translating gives CASSLEVPVESPLHF.

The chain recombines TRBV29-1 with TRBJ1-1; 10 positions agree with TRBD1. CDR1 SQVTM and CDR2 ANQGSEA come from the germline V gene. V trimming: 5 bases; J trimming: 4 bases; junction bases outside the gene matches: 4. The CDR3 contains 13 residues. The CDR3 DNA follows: TGCAGCGTTCAGGACAGGGGGGGCACTGAAGCTTTCTTT. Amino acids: CSVQDRGGTEAFF.

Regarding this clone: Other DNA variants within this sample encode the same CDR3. CDR3 sequence (DNA): TGTGCCAGCAGTTTACAGGGAGGTGGCTACACCTTC. Translated, it gives CASSLQGGGYTF. The chain carries TRBV12-3 or TRBV12-4 and TRBJ1-2, with a weak D call TRBD1 (5 bases). This CDR3 is built from 12 residues. The V and J ends lost 2 bases and 7 bases respectively, with 8 bases between them.

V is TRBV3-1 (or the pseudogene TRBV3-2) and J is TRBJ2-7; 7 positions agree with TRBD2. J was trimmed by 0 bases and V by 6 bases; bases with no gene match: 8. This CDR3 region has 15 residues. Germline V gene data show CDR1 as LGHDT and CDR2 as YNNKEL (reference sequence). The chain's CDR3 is CASSKRGAYSYEQYF. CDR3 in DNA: TGTGCCAGCAGTAAGCGGGGAGCTTACTCCTACGAGCAGTACTTC.

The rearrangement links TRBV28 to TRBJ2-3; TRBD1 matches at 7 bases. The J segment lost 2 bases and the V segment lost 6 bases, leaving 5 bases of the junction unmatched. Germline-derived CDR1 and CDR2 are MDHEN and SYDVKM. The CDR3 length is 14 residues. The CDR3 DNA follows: TGTGCCAGCAGCAGCACAGGGGACACAGATACGCAGTATTTT. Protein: CASSSTGDTDTQYF.

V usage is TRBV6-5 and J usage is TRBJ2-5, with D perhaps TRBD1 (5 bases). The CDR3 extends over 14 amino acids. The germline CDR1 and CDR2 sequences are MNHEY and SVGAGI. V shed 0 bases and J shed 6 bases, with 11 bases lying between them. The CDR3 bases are TGTGCCAGCAGTTACTCCAGGGTCGGAAAGACCCAGTACTTC. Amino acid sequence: CASSYSRVGKTQYF.

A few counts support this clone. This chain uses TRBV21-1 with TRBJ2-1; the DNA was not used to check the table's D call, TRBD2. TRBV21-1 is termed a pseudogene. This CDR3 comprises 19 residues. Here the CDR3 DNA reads TGTGCCAGCAGCAAAAGCACTAGCGGGGGTCCCCTACCTTACAATGAGCAGTTCTTC. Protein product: CASSKSTSGGPLPYNEQFF.

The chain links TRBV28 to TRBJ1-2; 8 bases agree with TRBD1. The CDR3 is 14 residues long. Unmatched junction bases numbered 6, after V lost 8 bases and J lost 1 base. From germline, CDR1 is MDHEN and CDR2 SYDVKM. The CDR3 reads CASQVQGGNYGYTF. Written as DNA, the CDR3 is TGTGCCAGCCAAGTACAGGGGGGTAACTATGGCTACACCTTC.

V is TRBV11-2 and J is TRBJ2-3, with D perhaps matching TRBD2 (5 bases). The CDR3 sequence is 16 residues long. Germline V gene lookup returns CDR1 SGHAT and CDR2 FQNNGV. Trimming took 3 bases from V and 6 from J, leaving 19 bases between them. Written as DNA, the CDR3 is TGTGCCAGCAGCTTTAGTCAGGCGGGTGGGTTGGATACGCAGTATTTT. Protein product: CASSFSQAGGLDTQYF.

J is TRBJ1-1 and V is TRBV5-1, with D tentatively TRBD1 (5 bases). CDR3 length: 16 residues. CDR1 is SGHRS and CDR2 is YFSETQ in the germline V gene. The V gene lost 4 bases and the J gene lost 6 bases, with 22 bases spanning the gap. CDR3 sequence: CASSQPPTGVGAEAFF. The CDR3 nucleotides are TGCGCCAGCAGCCAACCTCCCACGGGGGTCGGCGCTGAAGCTTTCTTT.

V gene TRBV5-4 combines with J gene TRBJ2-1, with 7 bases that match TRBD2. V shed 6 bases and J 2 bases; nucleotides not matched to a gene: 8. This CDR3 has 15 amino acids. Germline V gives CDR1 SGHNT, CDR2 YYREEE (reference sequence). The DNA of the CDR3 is TGTGCCAGCACCAGGGAGGGCTCAGCCTACAATGAGCAGTTCTTC. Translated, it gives CASTREGSAYNEQFF. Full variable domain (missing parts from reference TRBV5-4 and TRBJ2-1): ETGVTQSPTHLIKTRGQQVTLRCSSQSGHNTVSWYQQALGQGPQFIFQYYREEENGRGNFPPRFSGLQFPNYSSELNVNALELDDSALYLCASTREGSAYNEQFFGPGTRLTVL.

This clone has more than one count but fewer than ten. CDR3 residues: CASSLRSSYNEQFF. The CDR3 DNA follows: TGTGCCAGCAGTTTAAGGAGCTCCTACAATGAGCAGTTCTTC. The rearrangement links TRBV27 to TRBJ2-1; D is unresolved. The CDR3 is 14 residues long. Germline V gene lookup returns CDR1 MNHEY and CDR2 SMNVEV (reference sequence). With 2 bases removed from V and 0 bases from J, the gap between germline ends came to 5 bases.

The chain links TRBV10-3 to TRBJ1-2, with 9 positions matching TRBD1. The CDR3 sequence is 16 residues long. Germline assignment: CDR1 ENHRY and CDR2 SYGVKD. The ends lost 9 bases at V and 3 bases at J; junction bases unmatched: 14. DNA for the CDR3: TGTGCCATTCGACCGACGACAGGGGGGAATCACTATGGCTACACCTTC. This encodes CAIRPTTGGNHYGYTF.

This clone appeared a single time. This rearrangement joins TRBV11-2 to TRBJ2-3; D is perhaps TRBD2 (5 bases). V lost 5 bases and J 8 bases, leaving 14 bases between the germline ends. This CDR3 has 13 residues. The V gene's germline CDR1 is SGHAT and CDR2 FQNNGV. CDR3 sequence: CASSEDSRSTQYF. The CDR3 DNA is TGTGCCAGCAGCGAGGACTCCCGAAGTACGCAGTATTTT.

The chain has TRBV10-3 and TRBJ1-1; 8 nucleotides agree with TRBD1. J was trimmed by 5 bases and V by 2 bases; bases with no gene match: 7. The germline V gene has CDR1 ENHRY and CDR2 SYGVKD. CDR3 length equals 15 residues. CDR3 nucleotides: TGTGCCATCAGTGAGCCTCAGGGGGCTAAGACTGAAGCTTTCTTT. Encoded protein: CAISEPQGAKTEAFF.

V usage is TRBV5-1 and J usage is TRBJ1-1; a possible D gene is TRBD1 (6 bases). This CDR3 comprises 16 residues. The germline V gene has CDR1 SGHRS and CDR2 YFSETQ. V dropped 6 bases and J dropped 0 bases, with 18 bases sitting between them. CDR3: CASTLDRLNLNTEAFF. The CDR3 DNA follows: TGCGCCAGCACCCTCGACAGGTTGAACCTGAACACTGAAGCTTTCTTT.